The next 25 T cell receptor beta chains were all read from a single sample in a study of T cell responses to AZD1222 COVID-19 vaccine. TCRdb's copy holds only in-frame clones and misses some; the assay was immunoSEQ multiplex PCR. This sample has approximately 150,000 clones; around 83% occur once, and the top ten carry about 5.4%. The sequenced sample was peripheral blood, obtained 28 days after the second AZD1222 dose. The receptors derive from an adult who received the AZD1222 COVID-19 vaccine.

This chain joins TRBV5-1 and TRBJ2-4, with D hard to call. The V end was cut by 3 bases, the J end by 5 bases, with 12 bases between. This CDR3 comprises 14 residues. The germline V gene has CDR1 SGHRS and CDR2 YFSETQ. The DNA for the CDR3 is TGCGCCAGCAGCTCCGGACCAGAAGAAAACATTCAGTACTTC. It codes for CASSSGPEENIQYF.

V gene TRBV4-1 combines with J gene TRBJ2-1; TRBD2 matches at 10 bases. CDR3 length: 17 amino acids. Germline-derived CDR1 and CDR2 are MGHRA and YSYEKL. J was trimmed by 6 bases and V by 1 base; bases with no gene match: 9. CDR3 loop: CASSQVMERGGFNEQFF. Here the CDR3 DNA reads TGCGCCAGCAGCCAAGTAATGGAGCGGGGGGGATTCAATGAGCAGTTCTTC.

This rearrangement joins TRBV4-2 to TRBJ2-7; 10 bases align to TRBD1. The CDR3 sequence is 17 residues long. Germline V gene data show CDR1 as LGHNA and CDR2 as YNFKEQ. V lost 1 base to trimming and J lost 4 bases; unmatched junction nucleotides: 10. The CDR3 DNA reads TGTGCCAGCAGCCAAGGACTTACCGGGACAGGGGCGTACGAGCAGTACTTC. This sequence encodes CASSQGLTGTGAYEQYF.

This chain connects TRBV2 to TRBJ1-3; TRBD1 aligns across 7 bases. The CDR3 spans 15 residues. The germline V gene has CDR1 SNHLY and CDR2 FYNNEI. V trimming: 3 bases; J trimming: 2 bases; junction bases outside the gene matches: 4. The CDR3: CASSELDRAGNTIYF. The CDR3 DNA follows: TGTGCCAGCAGTGAGCTCGACAGGGCTGGAAACACCATATATTTT.

V gene TRBV6-6 combines with J gene TRBJ2-1; D not certain. Germline values: CDR1 MNHNY, CDR2 SVGAGI (reference sequence). This CDR3 is built from 12 residues. Trimming stripped 5 bases from V and 10 bases from J, with 12 bases between. CDR3 region: CASSPPASEQFF. CDR3 nucleotides: TGTGCCAGCAGTCCACCCGCTTCGGAGCAGTTCTTC.

The rearrangement uses TRBV4-2 and TRBJ1-2, with 9 bases aligning to TRBD1. The CDR3 is made up of 15 amino acids. V trimming: 4 bases; J trimming: 6 bases; junction bases outside the gene matches: 9. CDR1 is LGHNA and CDR2 is YNFKEQ in the germline V gene. The CDR3 protein is CASSLPTGGRDGYTF. The CDR3, as DNA: TGTGCCAGCAGCCTTCCTACAGGGGGCAGGGATGGCTACACCTTC.

The chain combines TRBV27 with TRBJ1-6; unclear D gene. CDR3 length: 14 residues. Germline CDR1 is MNHEY and CDR2 is SMNVEV (reference sequence). Trimming removed 6 bases from V and 6 bases from J, with 12 bases in between. The CDR3 loop reads CASRTDAVNSPLHF. The DNA for the CDR3 is TGTGCCAGCAGGACGGACGCGGTTAATTCACCCCTCCACTTT.

The rearrangement links TRBV3-1 (or the pseudogene TRBV3-2) to TRBJ2-7; D call uncertain. The germline V gene encodes CDR1 LGHDT and CDR2 YNNKEL (reference sequence). V lost 0 bases and J lost 2, with 11 bases in between. The CDR3 runs 15 residues. The CDR3 protein is CASSQDHGSAYEQYF. The DNA for the CDR3 is TGTGCCAGCAGCCAAGATCACGGGTCAGCCTACGAGCAGTACTTC.

The CDR3: CASTPITRGDYEQYF. In nucleotides, the CDR3 is TGTGCCAGCACCCCCATCACGAGGGGAGACTACGAGCAGTACTTC. The chain carries TRBV7-2 and TRBJ2-7, with D possibly called TRBD1 or TRBD2 (5 bases each). The CDR3 loop spans 15 amino acids. Germline CDR1 reads SGHTA; CDR2 reads FQGNSA. Trimming removed 7 bases from V and 3 bases from J, with 19 bases in between. Based on the CDR3 plus reference TRBV7-2 and TRBJ2-7, the full variable domain is GAGVSQSPSNKVTEKGKDVELRCDPISGHTALYWYRQSLGQGLEFLIYFQGNSAPDKSGLPSDRFSAERTGGSVSTLTIQRTQQEDSAVYLCASTPITRGDYEQYFGPGTRLTVT.

This sequence joins TRBV7-9 and TRBJ2-5; either TRBD1 or TRBD2 may fit D (6 bases each). The CDR3 sequence is 15 residues long. Germline CDR1 and CDR2: SEHNR and FQNEAQ (reference sequence). V dropped 1 base and J dropped 3 bases, with 12 bases sitting between them. The CDR3: CASSLVGGLKETQYF. The CDR3 DNA is TGTGCCAGCAGCTTAGTTGGGGGGCTTAAAGAGACCCAGTACTTC.

The chain has TRBV24-1 and TRBJ2-1; TRBD2 might be the D (6 bases). The CDR3 has 15 amino acids. Germline CDR1 KGHDR, CDR2 SFDVKD. Trimming removed 4 bases from V and 2 bases from J, with 11 bases in between. CDR3 DNA sequence: TGTGCCACCAGTGACCGGGGGACCACCTACAATGAGCAGTTCTTC. As protein: CATSDRGTTYNEQFF.

The CDR3 reads CASSLGQGIYGYTF. The DNA of the CDR3 is TGTGCCAGCAGCTTGGGGCAGGGGATTTATGGCTACACCTTC. The rearrangement links TRBV6-5 to TRBJ1-2; perhaps TRBD1 as D (6 bases). V lost 6 bases, J lost 5 bases, and 16 bases lay in between. The CDR3 contains 14 residues. Germline V gene data show CDR1 as MNHEY and CDR2 as SVGAGI.

The rearrangement uses TRBV6-5 and TRBJ2-3, with TRBD1 matching over 7 bases. J was trimmed by 1 base and V by 9 bases; bases with no gene match: 4. CDR1 MNHEY and CDR2 SVGAGI come from the germline V gene. The CDR3 runs 13 residues. CDR3 loop: CASRDSRTDTQYF. The DNA for the CDR3 is TGTGCCAGTCGGGACAGCCGCACAGATACGCAGTATTTT.

The chain is built from TRBV5-1 and TRBJ1-4, with D tentatively TRBD1 (5 bases). The germline CDR1 and CDR2 sequences are SGHRS and YFSETQ. The V gene lost 3 bases and the J gene lost 4 bases, with 13 bases spanning the gap. This CDR3 region has 15 residues. The DNA for the CDR3 is TGCGCCAGCAGCTGGGGGTCGGGGGTTAATGAAAAACTGTTTTTT. Residues: CASSWGSGVNEKLFF. The whole variable domain, remainder taken from reference TRBV5-1 and TRBJ1-4, is KAGVTQTPRYLIKTRGQQVTLSCSPISGHRSVSWYQQTPGQGLQFLFEYFSETQRNKGNFPGRFSGRQFSNSRSEMNVSTLELGDSALYLCASSWGSGVNEKLFFGSGTQLSVL.

The chain links TRBV28 to TRBJ1-1; D not resolved. V lost 3 bases to trimming and J lost 7 bases, with 6 bases between them. Germline V gene data show CDR1 as MDHEN and CDR2 as SYDVKM. The CDR3 runs 11 residues. The CDR3 DNA sequence: TGTGCCAGCAGTTTTGGGCTTGAAGCTTTCTTT. It encodes CASSFGLEAFF.

This chain joins TRBV11-2 and TRBJ2-3, with TRBD2 as a possible D gene (6 bases). This CDR3 contains 15 residues. Between the trimmed V and J ends, which lost 4 bases and 5 bases, there was a span of 16 bases. CDR1 SGHAT and CDR2 FQNNGV come from the germline V gene. The CDR3, as DNA: TGTGCCAGCAGCTCCGGGACGTTTAGCGGAGATACGCAGTATTTT. Encoded protein: CASSSGTFSGDTQYF.

Regarding this clone: Other DNA sequences of this sample code for an identical CDR3. J is TRBJ2-5 and V is TRBV7-6, with no clear D. Trimming stripped 3 bases from V and 5 bases from J, with 10 bases between. The CDR3 consists of 13 residues. Germline V CDR1 and CDR2: SGHVS, FNYEAQ. The CDR3 is CASSLGIRETQYF. DNA for the CDR3: TGTGCCAGCAGCTTGGGAATCAGGGAGACCCAGTACTTC.

This chain uses TRBV4-1 with TRBJ2-6; D unresolved. The CDR3 is 15 amino acids. CDR1 MGHRA and CDR2 YSYEKL come from the germline V gene. Trimming stripped 1 base from V and 4 bases from J, with 8 bases between. CDR3: CASSQGQSGANVLTF. CDR3 bases: TGCGCCAGCAGCCAAGGGCAGTCAGGGGCCAACGTCCTGACTTTC.

The chain couples TRBV30 to TRBJ1-6; D is uncertain. The CDR3 length is 15 residues. The V end lost 5 bases, the J end lost 2 bases, and 13 bases lay between the germline ends. Germline V gene lookup returns CDR1 GTSNPN and CDR2 SVGIG (reference sequence). The CDR3 protein is CAWARYGPYNSPLHF. The DNA of the CDR3 is TGTGCCTGGGCCCGCTACGGGCCCTATAATTCACCCCTCCACTTT.

This clone was found once. The chain recombines TRBV7-9 with TRBJ2-7; D is tentatively TRBD1 or TRBD2 (5 bases each). The CDR3 totals 14 residues. CDR1 is SEHNR, CDR2 FQNEAQ, per germline (reference sequence). The V end lost 5 bases, the J end lost 6 bases, and 17 bases lay between the germline ends. CDR3 sequence reads: CASSHGAGGFEQYF. In DNA, the CDR3 is TGTGCCAGCAGCCATGGGGCGGGTGGCTTCGAGCAGTACTTC.

The chain is built from TRBV18 and TRBJ1-1; 8 bases match TRBD1. The length of the CDR3 is 15 residues. Germline CDR1 and CDR2: KGHSH and LQKENI. Trimming took 1 base from V and 4 from J; bases not matched to a gene: 5. In nucleotides, the CDR3 is TGTGCCAGCTCACCACAAGGGACAGGTGGCACTGAAGCTTTCTTT. It yields the protein CASSPQGTGGTEAFF.

The chain links TRBV6-1 to TRBJ1-1; TRBD1 is a possible D gene (5 bases). Trimming pared 2 bases from V and 10 bases from J, leaving 14 bases between. Germline CDR1 MNHNS, CDR2 SASEGT. The CDR3 extends over 13 amino acids. CDR3 sequence (DNA): TGTGCCAGCAGTGAACGGGACCCCGGCAGAGCTTTCTTT. It is translated as CASSERDPGRAFF.

The rearrangement joins TRBV3-1 (or the pseudogene TRBV3-2) to TRBJ1-2; 7 nucleotides line up with TRBD1. The germline gives CDR1 LGHDT, CDR2 YNNKEL (reference sequence). This CDR3 has 15 residues. Germline trimming cut 1 base from V and 7 bases from J; bases unmatched to any gene: 9. The CDR3 protein is CASSQVLTGTAGYTF. For the CDR3, the DNA is TGTGCCAGCAGCCAAGTCCTGACCGGGACAGCTGGCTACACCTTC.

The CDR3 here is CASGLSLSYNEQFF. The CDR3 bases are TGTGCTAGTGGTTTGTCCCTCTCCTACAATGAGCAGTTCTTC. The chain is built from TRBV12-5 and TRBJ2-1; D is uncertain. The CDR3 contains 14 residues. V dropped 2 bases and J dropped 0 bases, with 5 bases sitting between them. Germline V gives CDR1 LGHNT, CDR2 FRNRAP. Drawing the rest from reference TRBV12-5 and TRBJ2-1, the complete variable domain is DARVTQTPRHKVTEMGQEVTMRCQPILGHNTVFWYRQTMMQGLELLAYFRNRAPLDDSGMPKDRFSAEMPDATLATLKIQPSEPRDSAVYFCASGLSLSYNEQFFGPGTRLTVL.

This chain links TRBV19 with TRBJ1-1, with D perhaps TRBD1 (5 bases). The germline V gene encodes CDR1 LNHDA and CDR2 SQIVND (reference sequence). V lost 5 bases, J lost 4 bases, and 11 bases lay in between. The CDR3 consists of 13 residues. The CDR3 DNA sequence: TGTGCCAGTAGTGCTTGGGACGGCACTGAAGCTTTCTTT. Translation gives CASSAWDGTEAFF.